This entry lists 10 T cell receptor beta chains sequenced from one sample in a study of cytomegalovirus exposure and HLA in healthy donors. Amplification used 60 Vbeta primers and 13 Jbeta primers. Some clones are missing from TCRdb's copy, which holds only in-frame ones; the method was immunoSEQ multiplex PCR. The table includes under 140,000 clones, approximately 82% detected once. Sample: PBMCs. The source of these receptors is a man under 40 in good health and CMV-seropositive.

V and J are TRBV6-6 and TRBJ2-5, with a possible D match to TRBD1 (6 bases). The germline CDR1 and CDR2 sequences are MNHNY and SVGAGI (reference sequence). V lost 7 bases to trimming and J lost 0 bases, with 9 bases between them. This CDR3 has 13 amino acids. The CDR3 DNA is TGTGCCAGCATGGACAGCTACCAAGAGACCCAGTACTTC. It codes for CASMDSYQETQYF.

This chain uses TRBV28 with TRBJ1-5; D is perhaps TRBD1 (6 bases). The CDR3 sequence is 15 residues long. Germline assignment: CDR1 MDHEN and CDR2 SYDVKM. The V gene lost 7 bases and the J gene lost 2 bases, with 15 bases spanning the gap. The CDR3 loop reads CASTPGWGRNQPQHF. The CDR3 coding sequence is TGTGCCAGCACCCCTGGTTGGGGGCGCAATCAGCCCCAGCATTTT.

The V call is TRBV7-2, the J call TRBJ1-1; D not resolved. Per the germline V gene, CDR1 is SGHTA and CDR2 is FQGNSA. V was cut by 2 bases and J by 0 bases, with 10 bases left in between. The CDR3 is made up of 15 amino acids. CDR3: CASSLSPGLNTEAFF. Written as DNA, the CDR3 is TGTGCCAGCAGCTTATCTCCGGGATTGAACACTGAAGCTTTCTTT.

This clone occurred a few times. The CDR3 sequence: CASSILVSSTDTQYF. The CDR3, as DNA: TGTGCCAGTAGTATACTAGTGAGCTCCACAGATACGCAGTATTTT. The J gene is TRBJ2-3, the V gene TRBV19, with D unresolved. Trimming cost V 2 bases and J 2 bases, with 11 bases left between them. Germline V gene lookup returns CDR1 LNHDA and CDR2 SQIVND (reference sequence). This CDR3 is 15 amino acids long.

The chain combines TRBV6-5 with TRBJ1-3; D uncertain. V lost 9 bases, J lost 0 bases, and 12 bases lay in between. From germline, CDR1 is MNHEY and CDR2 SVGAGI. The CDR3 is 14 amino acids. Written as DNA, the CDR3 is TGTGCCAGTTCCAGGTCTTCCTCTGGAAACACCATATATTTT. Protein: CASSRSSSGNTIYF.

This sequence joins TRBV6-5 and TRBJ2-7; 11 nucleotides match TRBD1. The CDR3 extends over 14 amino acids. Germline V CDR1 and CDR2: MNHEY, SVGAGI. Trimming at V came to 6 bases and at J to 8 bases, leaving 9 bases not matched to a gene. CDR3 in amino acids: CASSPGTGGVKQYF. CDR3 nucleotides: TGTGCCAGCAGCCCCGGGACAGGGGGAGTGAAGCAGTACTTC.

The genes are TRBV19 and TRBJ2-6; D not certain. The CDR3 is made up of 14 amino acids. CDR1 and CDR2 (germline): LNHDA, SQIVND (reference sequence). V lost 9 bases to trimming and J lost 3 bases, with 12 bases between them. DNA of the CDR3: TGTGCCAGCGATAGAGGTGGTGGGGCCAACGTCCTGACTTTC. Translated: CASDRGGGANVLTF.

J is TRBJ1-5 and V is TRBV18, with TRBD1 matching over 8 bases. Per the germline V gene, CDR1 is KGHSH and CDR2 is LQKENI. J lost 2 bases, V lost 6 bases, and 12 bases had no gene match. The CDR3 loop spans 17 amino acids. The CDR3 spells CASSFQGPTGGNQPQHF. In nucleotides, the CDR3 is TGTGCCAGCTCGTTTCAGGGTCCGACAGGGGGCAATCAGCCCCAGCATTTT.

The V call is TRBV18, the J call TRBJ1-5; D unresolved. The CDR3 covers 18 residues. Deletions cut 2 bases from V and 0 bases from J, with 17 bases between. From germline, CDR1 is KGHSH and CDR2 LQKENI. CDR3 protein: CASSPSAEALISNQPQHF. CDR3 coding DNA: TGTGCCAGCTCACCATCGGCGGAGGCGTTAATTAGCAATCAGCCCCAGCATTTT. Filled out from reference TRBV18 and TRBJ1-5, the complete variable domain reads NAGVMQNPRHLVRRRGQEARLRCSPMKGHSHVYWYRQLPEEGLKFMVYLQKENIIDESGMPKERFSAEFPKEGPSILRIQQVVRGDSAAYFCASSPSAEALISNQPQHFGDGTRLSIL.

The genes are TRBV10-1 and TRBJ2-1; 7 nucleotides match TRBD2. V trimming: 2 bases; J trimming: 8 bases; junction bases outside the gene matches: 0. The CDR3 loop spans 12 amino acids. The germline gives CDR1 WNHNN, CDR2 SYGVQD (reference sequence). The CDR3 region is CASSEGGDEQFF. For the CDR3, the DNA is TGCGCCAGCAGTGAGGGGGGGGATGAGCAGTTCTTC.